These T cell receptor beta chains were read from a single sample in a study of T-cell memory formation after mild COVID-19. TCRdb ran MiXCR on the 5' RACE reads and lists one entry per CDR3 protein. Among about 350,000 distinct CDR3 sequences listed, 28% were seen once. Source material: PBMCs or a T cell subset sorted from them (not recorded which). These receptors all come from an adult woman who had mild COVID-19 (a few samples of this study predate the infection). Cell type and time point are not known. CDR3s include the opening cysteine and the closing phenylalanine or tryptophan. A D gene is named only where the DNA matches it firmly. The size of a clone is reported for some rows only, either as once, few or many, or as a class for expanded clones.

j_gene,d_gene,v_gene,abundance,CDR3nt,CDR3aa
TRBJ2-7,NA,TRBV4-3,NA,TGCGCCAGCAGCCAAGAAGCAGGCGCTCCCTACGAGCAGTACTTC,CASSQEAGAPYEQYF
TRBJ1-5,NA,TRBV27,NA,TGTGCCAGCAGTTGGAACGGTAGCAATCAGCCCCAGCATTTT,CASSWNGSNQPQHF
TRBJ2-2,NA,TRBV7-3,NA,TGTGCCAGCAGCTTCAGAGGGGGACGGAGCGGGGAGCTGTTTTTT,CASSFRGGRSGELFF
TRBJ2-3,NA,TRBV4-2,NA,TGTGCCAGCAGCCCGGGACAAGGACAGTTGCAAGATACGCAGTATTTT,CASSPGQGQLQDTQYF
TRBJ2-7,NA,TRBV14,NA,TGTGCCAGCAGCCAAGACCCCCCGAGCTCCTACGAGCAGTACTTC,CASSQDPPSSYEQYF
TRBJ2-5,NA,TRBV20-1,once,TGCAGTGTCGGGAGTGGCGGAGAGACCCAGTACTTC,CSVGSGGETQYF
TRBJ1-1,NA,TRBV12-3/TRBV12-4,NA,TGTGCCAGCAGTTTTCGGGTAGGCGTGAACACTGAAGCTTTCTTT,CASSFRVGVNTEAFF
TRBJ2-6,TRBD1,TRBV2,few,TGTGCCAGCAGTGTAGACAGGGCTGGGGCCAACGTCCTGACTTTC,CASSVDRAGANVLTF
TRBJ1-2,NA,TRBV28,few,TGTGCCAGCAGTTTACTACAGGGTAACTATGGCTACACCTTC,CASSLLQGNYGYTF
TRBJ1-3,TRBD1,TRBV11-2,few,TGTGCCAGCAGCCGACAGGGGGCCGGTGGAAACACCATATATTTT,CASSRQGAGGNTIYF
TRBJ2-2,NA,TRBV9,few,TGTGCCAGCAGCCTTTCGGGAGAAGTAACCGGGGAGCTGTTTTTT,CASSLSGEVTGELFF
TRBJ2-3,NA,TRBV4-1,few,TGCGCCAGCAGCCGCAAAGACGAGGGAGATACGCAGTATTTT,CASSRKDEGDTQYF
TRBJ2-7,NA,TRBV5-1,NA,TGCGCCAGCAGCTTATCAGGGGAGGGCCGCTCCTACGAGCAGTACTTC,CASSLSGEGRSYEQYF
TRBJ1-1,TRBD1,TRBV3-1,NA,TGTGCCAGCAGCCCCCAGGGGGGGCAGAACACTGAAGCTTTCTTT,CASSPQGGQNTEAFF
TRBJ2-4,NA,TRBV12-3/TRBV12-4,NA,TGTGCCAGCAGCCAAGGGAGGAACATTCAGTACTTC,CASSQGRNIQYF
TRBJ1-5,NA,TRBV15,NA,TGTGCCACCAGGAGGGCAGGGGGCAATCAGCCCCAGCATTTT,CATRRAGGNQPQHF
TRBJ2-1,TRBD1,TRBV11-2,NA,TGTGCCAGCAGCACCCGCGGGGACAGGGCCTACAATGAGCAGTTCTTC,CASSTRGDRAYNEQFF
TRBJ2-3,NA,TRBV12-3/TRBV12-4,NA,TGTGCCAGCAGTCAAACAGGGTTTGCAGATACGCAGTATTTT,CASSQTGFADTQYF
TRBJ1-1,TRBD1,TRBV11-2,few,TGTGCCAGCAGCTTAGTCAGGGACAGGGGCGCTTTCTTT,CASSLVRDRGAFF
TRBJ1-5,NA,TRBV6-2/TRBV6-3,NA,TGTGCCAGCAGTTATGTTGAGAATCAGCCCCAGCATTTT,CASSYVENQPQHF
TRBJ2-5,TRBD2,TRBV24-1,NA,TGTGCCACCAGTGATTTCGGGACTAGCGGGCGGACCCAGTACTTC,CATSDFGTSGRTQYF
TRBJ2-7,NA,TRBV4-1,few,TGCGCCAGCAGCCATTCCAGTGGAGCTTACGAGCAGTACTTC,CASSHSSGAYEQYF
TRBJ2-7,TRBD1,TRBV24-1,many,TGTGCCACCAGTGAGTGGACAGGGGGCGAGCAGTACTTC,CATSEWTGGEQYF
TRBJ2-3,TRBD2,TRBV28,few,TGTGCCAGCCGACCTAGCGGGGGGCCTAGCACAGATACGCAGTATTTT,CASRPSGGPSTDTQYF
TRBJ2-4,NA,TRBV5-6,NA,TGTGCCAGCAGCTTGGCCGGGGTAGGAGCCAAAAACATTCAGTACTTC,CASSLAGVGAKNIQYF
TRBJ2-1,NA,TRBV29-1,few,TGCAGCGTTTACGGTGGTAGCGTCAATGAGCAGTTCTTC,CSVYGGSVNEQFF
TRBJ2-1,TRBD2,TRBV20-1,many,TGCAGTGCTAGACTCCTGCTAGCGGGCGGACACAATGAGCAGTTCTTC,CSARLLLAGGHNEQFF
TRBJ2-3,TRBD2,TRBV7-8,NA,TGTGCCAGCAGCCCCTACGGGACTAGCGGGCCCACAGATACGCAGTATTTT,CASSPYGTSGPTDTQYF